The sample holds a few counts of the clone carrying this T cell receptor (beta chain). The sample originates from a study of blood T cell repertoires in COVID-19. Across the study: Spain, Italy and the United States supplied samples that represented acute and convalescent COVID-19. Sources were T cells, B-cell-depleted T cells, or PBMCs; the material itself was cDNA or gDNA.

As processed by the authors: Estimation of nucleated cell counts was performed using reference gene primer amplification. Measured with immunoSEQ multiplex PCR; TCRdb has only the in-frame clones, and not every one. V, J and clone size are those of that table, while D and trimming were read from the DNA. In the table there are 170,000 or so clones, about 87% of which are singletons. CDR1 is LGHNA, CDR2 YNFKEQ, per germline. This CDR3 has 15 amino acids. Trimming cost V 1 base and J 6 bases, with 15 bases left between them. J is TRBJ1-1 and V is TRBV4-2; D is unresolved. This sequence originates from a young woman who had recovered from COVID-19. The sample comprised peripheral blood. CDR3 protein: CASSQANTGLAEAFF. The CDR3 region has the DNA TGTGCCAGCAGCCAAGCGAACACGGGTTTGGCTGAAGCTTTCTTT.